This T cell receptor beta chain was profiled in a study of Graves' ophthalmopathy and Graves' hyperthyroidism. The study, taken as a whole, reports: Sensitivity reached more than 70% and specificity 72.22% when the model predicted ophthalmopathy progression. A 13-signature model separated ophthalmopathy from stable hyperthyroidism, around 88% sensitivity, 65% to 82% specificity.

As regards this clonotype: Its matching antigen is unknown. At one boundary the junction diverges from the germline segment, which might be a read error.

Researchers took RNA transcripts and amplified TCR beta CDR3 regions from them. First-round RT-PCR with HTBI primers preceded a second-round multiplex PCR. MiXCR was run by TCRdb on the multiplex PCR reads, yielding one entry per CDR3 protein. The sample has 200,000 to 250,000 distinct CDR3 sequences, about 47% seen once. In this cohort, patients with other autoimmune diseases, uncontrolled infections, pregnancy or lactation were excluded. A roughly 10 ml volume of fresh peripheral blood provided the PBMCs. CDR1 and CDR2 from the germline V gene are WSHSY and SAAADI. The CDR3 totals 11 residues. The TCR sequence derives from an adult man with Graves' ophthalmopathy. Sequencing was carried out using peripheral blood. The chain has TRBV10-2 and TRBJ2-7; D tentatively fits TRBD1 or TRBD2 (5 bases each). The CDR3 coding sequence is TGTGCCAGCAGACTGGGACGCGAGCAGTACTTC. Translation gives CASRLGREQYF.